One T cell receptor (beta chain) is described in this entry. Its antigen remains unidentified. Qualities for individual bases were not recorded, and no much larger clone is one base off. TCRbeta CDR3 regions were amplified from genomic DNA using the immunoSEQ Assay, a bias-controlled multiplex PCR. In the paper's pipeline: Nucleated cell counts per sample were estimated from amplification of reference gene primers within the assay. Sequence reads were collapsed and filtered to measure the absolute abundance of every unique TCRbeta CDR3 rearrangement. For each sample, productive Simpson clonality was calculated by taking the square root of Simpson's diversity index across productive rearrangements. The clones in this table, taken by TCRdb from immuneACCESS, are in-frame only. Not every clone is retained; where verified, under half of the shortfall comes from an unresolved V gene, and the cause of the rest is unknown. V, J and clone size reflect that table, while D and trimming were determined from the DNA. The sample data list some 260,000 clones, and about 85% of these were observed just once. The ten largest clones represent 3% of the sample.

This sample is part of a study of blood T cell repertoires in COVID-19 (dated by TCRdb to about 2020). For the wider study: Collaborator samples came from the United States, Italy and Spain and covered acute and convalescent phases of COVID-19. The material from the prospective study consisted of cDNA or gDNA derived from T cells, B-cell-depleted T cells, or PBMCs. Deeply sampled blood TCRbeta repertoires from subjects exposed to, actively infected with, or recovered from COVID-19 were included in the dataset. The repertoires were released in a freely available public database meant as a resource for research on the immune response to SARS-CoV-2. The samples were drawn from the first 160 participants of the ongoing ImmuneRACE study and from under 1,500 subjects provided by 6 global collaborators. Nearly every sample came with metadata listing a de-identified subject ID, COVID-19 status, age in years and sex. Where available, HLA class I and class II types were taken from metadata supplied by the sample provider and were not determined by assay-based typing.

General findings and caveats noted by the study authors: How much clinical and demographic metadata was included differed by source and by participant, and the metadata was provided uncurated.

Counted from cysteine to phenylalanine, this CDR3 has 14 amino acids. Solely the CDR3 DNA is kept, with 42 bases framed from the first base. Clipping removes 11 bases from V and 2 bases from J, with 10 as the unmatched junction base count. The CDR1 and CDR2 encoded by the germline V gene are MNHEY and SVGAGI. Each collaborating institution followed its own protocols to collect whole blood in K2EDTA tubes. Collaborator samples were shipped for TCRbeta analysis as frozen whole blood, isolated PBMCs, or DNA extracted from either sample type. The origin of this receptor is a man younger than 30 with active or convalescent COVID-19. The chain links TRBV6-5 with TRBJ2-7, with TRBD2 identical over 9 junction bases. The sample was peripheral blood. DNA sequence: TGTGCCTCCAAAAGTGGCGGGAGGGCCTACGAGCAGTACTTC. Translated, it reads CASKSGGRAYEQYF.